The clone carrying this TCR beta chain showed up just once. The data derive from a study of cytomegalovirus exposure and HLA in healthy donors. This CDR3 spans 15 amino acids. The V gene's germline CDR1 is SGDLS and CDR2 YYNGEE. Losses at the gene ends were 3 bases for V and 7 bases for J; bases not matched to a gene: 8. The study ran its PCR with 60 Vbeta and 13 Jbeta primers. Produced via immunoSEQ multiplex PCR; TCRdb's table is partial and in-frame only. The data show 100,000 to 150,000 clones, approximately 64% seen once. V and J are TRBV9 and TRBJ2-5; 11 bases align to TRBD2. The receptor comes from a woman in her thirties or forties in good health and CMV-seronegative. Material for sequencing was PBMCs. CDR3 sequence (DNA): TGTGCCAGCAGCGAGGAACTAGCGGGGGCCGGGACCCAGTACTTC. Residues: CASSEELAGAGTQYF. The complete variable domain, with remaining parts taken from reference TRBV9 and TRBJ2-5, reads DSGVTQTPKHLITATGQRVTLRCSPRSGDLSVYWYQQSLDQGLQFLIQYYNGEERAKGNILERFSAQQFPDLHSELNLSSLELGDSALYFCASSEELAGAGTQYFGPGTRLLVL.